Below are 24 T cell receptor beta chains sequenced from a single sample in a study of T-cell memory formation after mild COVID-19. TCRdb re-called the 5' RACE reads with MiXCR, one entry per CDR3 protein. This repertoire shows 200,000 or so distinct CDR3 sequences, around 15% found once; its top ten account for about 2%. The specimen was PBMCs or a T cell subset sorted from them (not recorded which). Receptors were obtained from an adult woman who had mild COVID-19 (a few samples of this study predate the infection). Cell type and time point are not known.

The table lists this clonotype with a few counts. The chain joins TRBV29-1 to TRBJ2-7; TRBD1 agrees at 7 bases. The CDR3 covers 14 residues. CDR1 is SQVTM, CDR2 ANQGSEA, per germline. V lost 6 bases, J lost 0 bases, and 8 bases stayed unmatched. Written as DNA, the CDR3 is TGCAGCGTCGCACAGGGGAGCTCCTCCTACGAGCAGTACTTC. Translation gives CSVAQGSSSYEQYF.

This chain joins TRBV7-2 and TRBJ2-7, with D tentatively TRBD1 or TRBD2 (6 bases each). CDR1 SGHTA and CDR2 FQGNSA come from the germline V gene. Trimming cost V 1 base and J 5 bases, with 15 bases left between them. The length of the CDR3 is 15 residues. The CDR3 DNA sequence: TGTGCCAGCAGCTTAGTTAGGGGGGCTGGCCACGAGCAGTACTTC. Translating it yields CASSLVRGAGHEQYF.

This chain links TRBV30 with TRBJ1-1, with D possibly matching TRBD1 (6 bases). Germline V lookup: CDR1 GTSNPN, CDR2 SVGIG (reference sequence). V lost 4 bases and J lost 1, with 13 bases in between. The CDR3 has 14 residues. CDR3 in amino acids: CAWTRQVKNTEAFF. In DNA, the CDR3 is TGTGCCTGGACAAGACAGGTTAAGAACACTGAAGCTTTCTTT. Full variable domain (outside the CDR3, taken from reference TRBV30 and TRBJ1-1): SQTIHQWPATLVQPVGSPLSLECTVEGTSNPNLYWYRQAAGRGLQLLFYSVGIGQISSEVPQNLSASRPQDRQFILSSKKLLLSDSGFYLCAWTRQVKNTEAFFGQGTRLTVV.

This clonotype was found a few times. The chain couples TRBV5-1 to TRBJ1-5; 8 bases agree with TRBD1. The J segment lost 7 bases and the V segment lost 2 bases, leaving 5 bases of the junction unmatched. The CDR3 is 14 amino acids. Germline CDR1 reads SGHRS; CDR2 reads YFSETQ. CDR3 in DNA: TGCGCCAGCAGCTTCGACTCAGGGGGCCAGCCCCAGCATTTT. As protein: CASSFDSGGQPQHF.

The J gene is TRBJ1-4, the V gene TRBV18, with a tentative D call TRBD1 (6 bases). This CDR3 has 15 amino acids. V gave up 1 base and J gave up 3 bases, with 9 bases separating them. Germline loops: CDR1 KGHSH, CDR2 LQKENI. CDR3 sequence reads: CASSPQSGANEKLFF. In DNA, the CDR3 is TGTGCCAGCTCACCACAATCAGGGGCTAATGAAAAACTGTTTTTT.

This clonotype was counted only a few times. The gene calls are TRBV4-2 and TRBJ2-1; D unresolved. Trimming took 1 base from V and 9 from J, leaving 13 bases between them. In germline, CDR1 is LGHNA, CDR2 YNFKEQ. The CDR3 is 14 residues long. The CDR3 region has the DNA TGTGCCAGCAGCCAAGCACAGCGTACTCCTGAGCAGTTCTTC. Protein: CASSQAQRTPEQFF.

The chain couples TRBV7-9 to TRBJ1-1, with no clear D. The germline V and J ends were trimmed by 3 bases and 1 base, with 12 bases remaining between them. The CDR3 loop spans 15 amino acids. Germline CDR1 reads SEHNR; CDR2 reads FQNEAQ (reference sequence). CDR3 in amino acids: CASSLPGRSNTEAFF. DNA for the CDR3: TGTGCCAGCAGCTTGCCGGGCCGATCGAACACTGAAGCTTTCTTT.

In DNA form, the CDR3 reads TGCGCCAGCAGCCAAGGGCTAGCGGACGGCACAGATACGCAGTATTTT. Protein product: CASSQGLADGTDTQYF. The rearrangement joins TRBV4-3 to TRBJ2-3; 7 nucleotides align to TRBD2. The germline V gene has CDR1 LGHNA and CDR2 YSLEER. The CDR3 runs 16 residues. The trim removed 1 base at V and 1 base at J, leaving 5 bases unmatched.

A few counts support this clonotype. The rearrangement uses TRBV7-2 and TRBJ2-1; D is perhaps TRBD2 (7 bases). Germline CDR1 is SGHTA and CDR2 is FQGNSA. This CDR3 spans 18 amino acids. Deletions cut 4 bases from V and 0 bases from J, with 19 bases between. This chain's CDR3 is CASSSRFREGVSYNEQFF. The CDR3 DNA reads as TGTGCCAGCAGCTCCCGTTTCAGGGAGGGGGTCTCCTACAATGAGCAGTTCTTC.

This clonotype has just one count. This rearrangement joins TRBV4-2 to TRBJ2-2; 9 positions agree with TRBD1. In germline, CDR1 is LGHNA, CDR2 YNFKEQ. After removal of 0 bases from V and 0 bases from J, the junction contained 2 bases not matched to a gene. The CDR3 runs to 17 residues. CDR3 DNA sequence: TGTGCCAGCAGCCAAGAGGGGACAGGGACGAACACCGGGGAGCTGTTTTTT. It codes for CASSQEGTGTNTGELFF.

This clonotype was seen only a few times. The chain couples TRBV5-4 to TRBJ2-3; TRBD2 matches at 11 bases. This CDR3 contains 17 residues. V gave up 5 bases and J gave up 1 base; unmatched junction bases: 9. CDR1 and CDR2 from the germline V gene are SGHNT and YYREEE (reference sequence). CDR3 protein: CASSHKLAGAGTDTQYF. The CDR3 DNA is TGTGCCAGCAGTCACAAACTAGCGGGGGCCGGCACAGATACGCAGTATTTT.

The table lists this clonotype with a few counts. The CDR3 sequence: CSVVEHTGELFF. CDR3 in DNA: TGCAGCGTTGTGGAACACACCGGGGAGCTGTTTTTT. The chain carries TRBV29-1 and TRBJ2-2, with D uncertain. V lost 4 bases and J lost 3, with 6 bases in between. Germline assignment: CDR1 SQVTM and CDR2 ANQGSEA. The CDR3 consists of 12 residues.

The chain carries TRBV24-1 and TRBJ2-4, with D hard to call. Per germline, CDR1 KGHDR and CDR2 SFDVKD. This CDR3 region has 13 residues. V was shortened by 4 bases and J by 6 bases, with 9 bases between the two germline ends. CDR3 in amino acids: CATSDQTVNIQYF. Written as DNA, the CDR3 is TGTGCCACCAGTGACCAGACGGTAAACATTCAGTACTTC.

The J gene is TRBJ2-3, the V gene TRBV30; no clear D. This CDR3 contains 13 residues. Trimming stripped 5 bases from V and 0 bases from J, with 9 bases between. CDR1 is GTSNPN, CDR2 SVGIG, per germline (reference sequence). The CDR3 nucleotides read TGTGCCTGGGCTGAAGCTAGCACAGATACGCAGTATTTT. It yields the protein CAWAEASTDTQYF.

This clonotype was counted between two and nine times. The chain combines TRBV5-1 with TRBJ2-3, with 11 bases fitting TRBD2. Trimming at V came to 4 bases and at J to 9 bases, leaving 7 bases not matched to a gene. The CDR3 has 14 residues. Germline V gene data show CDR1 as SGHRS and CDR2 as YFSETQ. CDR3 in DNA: TGCGCCAGCAGCAGCACTAGCGGGAGTGACACGCAGTATTTT. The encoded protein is CASSSTSGSDTQYF.

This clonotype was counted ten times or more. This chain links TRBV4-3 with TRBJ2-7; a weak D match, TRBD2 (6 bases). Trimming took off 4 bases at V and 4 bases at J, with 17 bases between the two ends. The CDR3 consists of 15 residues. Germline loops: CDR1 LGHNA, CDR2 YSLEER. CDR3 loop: CASSPMGGRAYEQYF. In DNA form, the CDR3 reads TGCGCCAGCAGCCCAATGGGAGGTAGGGCATACGAGCAGTACTTC.

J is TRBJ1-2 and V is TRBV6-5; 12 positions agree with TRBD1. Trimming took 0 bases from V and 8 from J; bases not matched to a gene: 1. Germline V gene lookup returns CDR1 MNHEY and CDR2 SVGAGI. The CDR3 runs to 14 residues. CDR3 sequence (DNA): TGTGCCAGCAGTTACTCAGGGACAGGGGGCGGCTACACCTTC. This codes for CASSYSGTGGGYTF.

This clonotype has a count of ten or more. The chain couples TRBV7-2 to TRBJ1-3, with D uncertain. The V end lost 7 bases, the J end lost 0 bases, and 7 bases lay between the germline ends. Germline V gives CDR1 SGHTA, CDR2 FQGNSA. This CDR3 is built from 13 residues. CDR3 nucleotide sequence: TGTGCCAGCAATCCCATCTCTGGAAACACCATATATTTT. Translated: CASNPISGNTIYF. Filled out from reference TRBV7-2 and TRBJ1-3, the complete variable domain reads GAGVSQSPSNKVTEKGKDVELRCDPISGHTALYWYRQSLGQGLEFLIYFQGNSAPDKSGLPSDRFSAERTGGSVSTLTIQRTQQEDSAVYLCASNPISGNTIYFGEGSWLTVV.

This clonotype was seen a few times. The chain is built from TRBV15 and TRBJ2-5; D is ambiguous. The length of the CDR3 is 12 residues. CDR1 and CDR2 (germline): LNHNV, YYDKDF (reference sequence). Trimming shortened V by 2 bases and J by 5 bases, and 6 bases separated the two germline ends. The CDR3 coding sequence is TGTGCCACCAGCAGAAGCCGGGAGACCCAGTACTTC. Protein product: CATSRSRETQYF.

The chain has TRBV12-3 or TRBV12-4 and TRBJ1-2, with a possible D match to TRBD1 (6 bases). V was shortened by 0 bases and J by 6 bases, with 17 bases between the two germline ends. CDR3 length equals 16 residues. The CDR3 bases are TGTGCCAGCAGTTTAGCGCAGGGACAAAGTAGGAATGGCTACACCTTC. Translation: CASSLAQGQSRNGYTF.

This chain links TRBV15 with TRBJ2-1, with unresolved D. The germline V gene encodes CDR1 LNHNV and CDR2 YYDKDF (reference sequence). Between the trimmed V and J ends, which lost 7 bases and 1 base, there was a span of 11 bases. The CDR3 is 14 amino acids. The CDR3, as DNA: TGTGCCACCACCCGAGGTGGATCCTACAATGAGCAGTTCTTC. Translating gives CATTRGGSYNEQFF.

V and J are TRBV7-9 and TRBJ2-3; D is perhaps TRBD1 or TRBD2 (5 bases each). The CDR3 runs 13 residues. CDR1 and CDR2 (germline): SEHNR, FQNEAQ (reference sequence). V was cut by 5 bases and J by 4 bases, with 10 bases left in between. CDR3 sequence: CASSLGTADTQYF. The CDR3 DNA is TGTGCCAGCAGCCTAGGGACCGCAGATACGCAGTATTTT.

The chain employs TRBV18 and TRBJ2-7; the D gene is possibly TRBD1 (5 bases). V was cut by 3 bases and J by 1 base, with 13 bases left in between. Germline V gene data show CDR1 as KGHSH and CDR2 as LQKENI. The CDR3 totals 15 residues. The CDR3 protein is CASSPSRVLSYEQYF. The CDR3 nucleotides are TGTGCCAGCTCACCCTCCAGGGTATTGTCCTACGAGCAGTACTTC.

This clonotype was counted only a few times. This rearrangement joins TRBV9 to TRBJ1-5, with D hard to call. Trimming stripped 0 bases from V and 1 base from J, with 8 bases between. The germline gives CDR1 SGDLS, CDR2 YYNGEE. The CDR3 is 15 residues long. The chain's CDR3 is CASSVGGRSNQPQHF. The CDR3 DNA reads TGTGCCAGCAGCGTAGGAGGGAGAAGCAATCAGCCCCAGCATTTT. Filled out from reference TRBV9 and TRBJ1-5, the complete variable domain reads DSGVTQTPKHLITATGQRVTLRCSPRSGDLSVYWYQQSLDQGLQFLIQYYNGEERAKGNILERFSAQQFPDLHSELNLSSLELGDSALYFCASSVGGRSNQPQHFGDGTRLSIL.